This T cell receptor (beta chain) was sequenced in a study of T cell repertoires in cytomegalovirus infection. At the level of the study: Recently described HLA-C-restricted plus well-studied HLA-B-restricted CMV epitopes were used. Both CMV infection and a matching HLA type were indicated by public TCR beta signatures.

This clonotype was observed a few times. The antigen is not known. The CDR3 sequence is 12 residues long. CDR1 is SGHKS and CDR2 is YYEKEE in the germline V gene (reference sequence). Trimming stripped 5 bases from V and 10 bases from J, with 13 bases between. Study results and caveats: There were carriers of CMV plus the relevant HLA, and cumulative public TCR beta family frequency identified them. Dominant in the ex vivo response were TCR beta clonotypes restricted by HLA-C and specific for CMV.

TCRdb re-called the reads through MiXCR, storing one row per CDR3 protein. The sample lists approximately 770,000 distinct CDR3 sequences; 25% to 30% were seen once. This sequence joins TRBV5-5 and TRBJ2-1; D could derive from TRBD1 or TRBD2 (5 bases each). This clonotype originated in a human donor in good health (CMV status not recorded). Some clones in this sample may be carry-over from other donors' samples. Sequenced here: cultured CD8+ T cells from PBMCs, sampled from culture after CMV antigen stimulation. CDR3 in DNA: TGTGCCAGCAGTCGGGACCACACAGAGCAGTTCTTC. Translation: CASSRDHTEQFF.